These 16 T cell receptor beta chains originate from one sample sequenced in a study of blood T cell repertoires in COVID-19. Produced via immunoSEQ multiplex PCR; TCRdb's table is partial and in-frame only. Of 350,000 to 450,000 clones detected, just under 90% appear once; the ten largest clones hold around 1.7%. The specimen sequenced was PBMCs or T cells enriched from blood (not recorded which). These TCRs come from a young woman who had recovered from COVID-19.

This chain links TRBV6-2 or TRBV6-3 with TRBJ1-5; D is perhaps TRBD1 (5 bases). V was pared by 2 bases and J by 7 bases, with 12 bases between. Germline CDR1 MNHEY, CDR2 SVGEGT. There are 14 residues in the CDR3. The CDR3 DNA is TGTGCCAGCAGTTACGAAGGGGCCCGGCAGCCCCAGCATTTT. This gives the protein CASSYEGARQPQHF.

CDR3 amino acids: CASSSGNLRNEQFF. CDR3 nucleotide sequence: TGTGCCAGCAGCAGCGGGAATCTTCGCAATGAGCAGTTCTTC. The rearrangement uses TRBV2 and TRBJ2-1, with 7 bases identical to TRBD2. The CDR3 covers 14 residues. Germline-derived CDR1 and CDR2 are SNHLY and FYNNEI. V shed 6 bases and J 6 bases; nucleotides not matched to a gene: 8.

This clone was seen a few times. The rearrangement links TRBV5-4 to TRBJ2-2; D remains ambiguous. There are 12 residues in the CDR3. The V end lost 2 bases, the J end lost 7 bases, and 6 bases lay between the germline ends. CDR1 is SGHNT and CDR2 is YYREEE in the germline V gene (reference sequence). The CDR3 DNA sequence: TGTGCCAGCAGCTTTTACGGCGGGGAGCTGTTTTTT. Protein sequence: CASSFYGGELFF.

This clone came up once. This chain uses TRBV18 with TRBJ1-2; no definite D call. This CDR3 contains 15 residues. Per germline, CDR1 KGHSH and CDR2 LQKENI. The V end was cut by 1 base, the J end by 2 bases, with 11 bases between. CDR3 loop: CASSPLKAANYGYTF. CDR3 nucleotides: TGTGCCAGCTCACCACTCAAGGCGGCCAACTATGGCTACACCTTC.

In nucleotides, the CDR3 is TGCGCCAGCAGCCCCCTAGCGGGAGGGCCAGATACGCAGTATTTT. As protein: CASSPLAGGPDTQYF. J is TRBJ2-3 and V is TRBV4-1, with 12 bases identical to TRBD2. This CDR3 contains 15 residues. J was trimmed by 4 bases and V by 4 bases; bases with no gene match: 3. The germline V gene encodes CDR1 MGHRA and CDR2 YSYEKL.

The chain is built from TRBV7-9 and TRBJ1-3; D remains unclear. This CDR3 has 14 amino acids. Trimming shortened V by 8 bases and J by 0 bases, and 11 bases separated the two germline ends. Looked up from germline, CDR1 is SEHNR and CDR2 is FQNEAQ (reference sequence). The CDR3 loop is CASRLTTSGNTIYF. The CDR3 DNA sequence: TGTGCCAGCCGGCTTACTACCTCTGGAAACACCATATATTTT. Based on the CDR3 plus reference TRBV7-9 and TRBJ1-3, the full variable domain is DTGVSQNPRHKITKRGQNVTFRCDPISEHNRLYWYRQTLGQGPEFLTYFQNEAQLEKSRLLSDRFSAERPKGSFSTLEIQRTEQGDSAMYLCASRLTTSGNTIYFGEGSWLTVV.

The chain uses TRBV2 and TRBJ2-5; no reliable D call. CDR1 is SNHLY and CDR2 is FYNNEI in the germline V gene. V lost 8 bases, J lost 2 bases, and 12 bases lay in between. The CDR3 extends over 13 amino acids. In DNA, the CDR3 is TGTGCCAGCCTAAGGAGCCGTCAAGAGACCCAGTACTTC. Translation: CASLRSRQETQYF.

V gene TRBV11-2 combines with J gene TRBJ1-1; no firm D call. This CDR3 is built from 11 residues. Germline assignment: CDR1 SGHAT and CDR2 FQNNGV. V shed 4 bases and J shed 6 bases, with 6 bases lying between them. CDR3 DNA sequence: TGTGCCAGCAGCTGGACTTCTGAAGCTTTCTTT. This encodes CASSWTSEAFF.

The chain has TRBV27 and TRBJ2-1, with D possibly TRBD2 on 5 matching bases. Trimming pared 2 bases from V and 6 bases from J, leaving 17 bases between. Germline V gene data show CDR1 as MNHEY and CDR2 as SMNVEV (reference sequence). This CDR3 has 16 amino acids. As DNA, the CDR3 is TGTGCCAGCAGTTTAAGTCGAGGGCTGGAGACCAATGAGCAGTTCTTC. Protein product: CASSLSRGLETNEQFF.

The rearrangement joins TRBV29-1 to TRBJ1-2; no clear D gene. The CDR3 covers 12 residues. V lost 1 base, J lost 6 bases, and 9 bases lay in between. Per the germline V gene, CDR1 is SQVTM and CDR2 is ANQGSEA. The CDR3 reads CSVEGGADGYTF. In DNA, the CDR3 is TGCAGCGTTGAAGGAGGCGCGGATGGCTACACCTTC.

V is TRBV7-2 and J is TRBJ1-1, with D perhaps TRBD1 (5 bases). CDR1 and CDR2 from the germline V gene are SGHTA and FQGNSA. The CDR3 is 15 residues long. V was cut by 5 bases and J by 0 bases, with 13 bases left in between. CDR3 nucleotides: TGTGCCAGCAGCCCCCTTGCAGGGCTGAACACTGAAGCTTTCTTT. Amino acid sequence: CASSPLAGLNTEAFF.

The chain recombines TRBV30 with TRBJ1-2; D unclear. The germline gives CDR1 GTSNPN, CDR2 SVGIG (reference sequence). V lost 2 bases and J 4 bases, leaving 11 bases between the germline ends. The CDR3 is made up of 13 amino acids. This CDR3 reads CAWSRTGSYGYTF. Written as DNA, the CDR3 is TGTGCCTGGAGTCGGACTGGGAGCTATGGCTACACCTTC.

The rearrangement joins TRBV9 to TRBJ2-2; TRBD1 aligns across 7 bases. There are 16 residues in the CDR3. Germline-derived CDR1 and CDR2 are SGDLS and YYNGEE. V was pared by 2 bases and J by 1 base, with 5 bases of the junction left unmatched. CDR3 residues: CASSVPRTGNTGELFF. The CDR3 bases are TGTGCCAGCAGCGTCCCACGGACAGGGAACACCGGGGAGCTGTTTTTT.

CDR3 nucleotides: TGCGCCAGCAGCCGAGGGTGGCCCAGCAATCAGCCCCAGCATTTT. Translation gives CASSRGWPSNQPQHF. This sequence joins TRBV5-1 and TRBJ1-5; no clear D gene. The V gene's germline CDR1 is SGHRS and CDR2 YFSETQ. The CDR3 totals 15 residues. The ends were cut back, 4 bases at V and 1 base at J, with 12 bases in the middle.

The V and J genes are TRBV6-5 and TRBJ1-2; possible D gene TRBD1, 6 bases. The V gene lost 6 bases and the J gene lost 6 bases, with 17 bases spanning the gap. The CDR3 is made up of 14 amino acids. CDR1 is MNHEY and CDR2 is SVGAGI in the germline V gene. The CDR3, as DNA: TGTGCCAGCAGCCGCGGACAGCCTGGGAATGGCTACACCTTC. Protein: CASSRGQPGNGYTF.

V gene TRBV19 combines with J gene TRBJ1-2; 8 positions agree with TRBD1. The germline CDR1 and CDR2 sequences are LNHDA and SQIVND (reference sequence). V lost 5 bases, J lost 5 bases, and 10 bases stayed unmatched. The CDR3 spans 15 residues. The CDR3 nucleotides are TGTGCCAGTAGTGGGGCGGCAGGGGGCTGGTATGGCTACACCTTC. This encodes CASSGAAGGWYGYTF. Full variable domain (outside the CDR3, taken from reference TRBV19 and TRBJ1-2): DGGITQSPKYLFRKEGQNVTLSCEQNLNHDAMYWYRQDPGQGLRLIYYSQIVNDFQKGDIAEGYSVSREKKESFPLTVTSAQKNPTAFYLCASSGAAGGWYGYTFGSGTRLTVV.